This T cell receptor (beta chain) was observed in a study of blood T cells in healthy people across ages. At the level of the study: The capture of about one barcoded beta molecule per two T cells was achieved by template switching.

The total RNA that was extracted per sample amounted to at least 6 micrograms. Using a J-beta primer mix together with a sample-barcoded 5' primer, a second PCR was run for roughly 7 to 11 cycles. TCRdb itself ran the 5' RACE reads through MiXCR, one entry per CDR3 protein. This sample has over 1.5 million distinct CDR3 sequences, with roughly 52% found just once. The V gene's germline CDR1 is MNHEY and CDR2 SVGAGI. The CDR3 has 15 amino acids. The V gene lost 3 bases and the J gene lost 6 bases, with 16 bases spanning the gap. The receptor's source is a woman aged 40 to 49 in good health. The genes are TRBV6-5 and TRBJ2-3; maybe TRBD1 (7 bases). Sequencing was done on a sample of blood. The CDR3 DNA reads as TGTGCCAGCAGTTATACGACAGGGAGGAGTGATACGCAGTATTTT. Translation gives CASSYTTGRSDTQYF.